The rows below give T cell receptor beta chains drawn from one sample of a study of T-cell memory formation after mild COVID-19. TCRdb redid the calling of the 5' RACE reads with MiXCR, one entry per CDR3 protein. There are about 560,000 distinct CDR3 sequences in the sample; roughly 17% occur only once, and around 7.8% lies in the top ten. What was sequenced was PBMCs or a T cell subset sorted from them (not recorded which). These receptors originate from an adult woman who had mild COVID-19 (a few samples of this study predate the infection). Cell type and time point are not known. Each CDR3 is given with its conserved first and last residue. Each record gives: J gene, V gene, D gene, clone size, CDR3 protein, CDR3 DNA. A D gene is named only where the DNA matches it firmly. Clone size is not always given. Where it is, it says once, few, many or a class for expanded clones.

J gene: TRBJ2-4
V gene: TRBV19
D gene: -
clone size: -
CDR3 protein: CASAAKNIQYF
CDR3 DNA: TGTGCCTCCGCCGCCAAAAACATTCAGTACTTC

J gene: TRBJ1-1
V gene: TRBV20-1
D gene: -
clone size: -
CDR3 protein: CSARSPLVPEAFF
CDR3 DNA: TGCAGTGCTAGATCCCCCCTCGTCCCTGAAGCTTTCTTT

J gene: TRBJ2-3
V gene: TRBV18
D gene: TRBD1
clone size: few
CDR3 protein: CASSPQGAGGDTQYF
CDR3 DNA: TGTGCCAGCTCACCACAGGGGGCAGGTGGAGATACGCAGTATTTT

J gene: TRBJ2-5
V gene: TRBV20-1
D gene: TRBD2
clone size: -
CDR3 protein: CSAAGRTSGRQETQYF
CDR3 DNA: TGCAGTGCGGCGGGGCGGACTAGCGGAAGACAAGAGACCCAGTACTTC

J gene: TRBJ1-1
V gene: TRBV27
D gene: -
clone size: -
CDR3 protein: CASSLNRYTEAFF
CDR3 DNA: TGTGCCAGCAGTTTAAACCGATACACTGAAGCTTTCTTT

J gene: TRBJ2-5
V gene: TRBV7-9
D gene: TRBD1
clone size: few
CDR3 protein: CASDRVRGETQYF
CDR3 DNA: TGTGCCAGCGACAGGGTTAGAGGAGAGACCCAGTACTTC

J gene: TRBJ2-3
V gene: TRBV9
D gene: TRBD2
clone size: few
CDR3 protein: CASSMGLAGDTDTQYF
CDR3 DNA: TGTGCCAGCAGCATGGGACTAGCGGGGGACACAGATACGCAGTATTTT

J gene: TRBJ2-1
V gene: TRBV20-1
D gene: TRBD2
clone size: -
CDR3 protein: CSASPTSGGLGSYNEQFF
CDR3 DNA: TGCAGTGCTAGTCCCACTAGCGGGGGTTTGGGCTCCTACAATGAGCAGTTCTTC

J gene: TRBJ2-7
V gene: TRBV20-1
D gene: TRBD1
clone size: few
CDR3 protein: CSAGDRGNEQYF
CDR3 DNA: TGCAGTGCTGGGGACAGGGGGAACGAGCAGTACTTC

J gene: TRBJ2-1
V gene: TRBV30
D gene: TRBD2
clone size: -
CDR3 protein: CAILPGLAGAEQFF
CDR3 DNA: TGTGCCATCCTCCCCGGACTAGCGGGAGCTGAGCAGTTCTTC

J gene: TRBJ1-1
V gene: TRBV24-1
D gene: -
clone size: few
CDR3 protein: CATSEPLGSNTEAFF
CDR3 DNA: TGTGCCACCAGTGAACCCCTAGGCAGTAACACTGAAGCTTTCTTT

J gene: TRBJ1-2
V gene: TRBV2
D gene: -
clone size: -
CDR3 protein: CASSIDYGYTF
CDR3 DNA: TGTGCCAGCAGCATAGATTATGGCTACACCTTC

J gene: TRBJ1-4
V gene: TRBV20-1
D gene: -
clone size: -
CDR3 protein: CSARTSQGRTNEKLFF
CDR3 DNA: TGCAGTGCTAGAACCTCCCAGGGGAGAACTAATGAAAAACTGTTTTTT

J gene: TRBJ1-5
V gene: TRBV20-1
D gene: -
clone size: -
CDR3 protein: CSAMRGNQPQHF
CDR3 DNA: TGCAGTGCTATGAGGGGGAATCAGCCCCAGCATTTT

J gene: TRBJ2-7
V gene: TRBV25-1
D gene: -
clone size: -
CDR3 protein: CASTESGALLYEQYF
CDR3 DNA: TGTGCCAGCACCGAGTCAGGGGCCCTTCTCTACGAGCAGTACTTC

J gene: TRBJ2-3
V gene: TRBV5-1
D gene: TRBD1
clone size: few
CDR3 protein: CASSAGQGADTQYF
CDR3 DNA: TGCGCCAGCAGCGCCGGACAGGGGGCAGATACGCAGTATTTT

J gene: TRBJ1-4
V gene: TRBV7-9
D gene: -
clone size: -
CDR3 protein: CASPQGEKLFF
CDR3 DNA: TGTGCCAGTCCCCAGGGGGAAAAACTGTTTTTT

J gene: TRBJ1-2
V gene: TRBV18
D gene: -
clone size: few
CDR3 protein: CASSPGRGPGYTF
CDR3 DNA: TGTGCCAGCTCACCAGGCAGGGGCCCTGGCTACACCTTC

J gene: TRBJ2-1
V gene: TRBV24-1
D gene: -
clone size: -
CDR3 protein: CATSGGLSSYNEQFF
CDR3 DNA: TGTGCCACCAGTGGGGGCCTGAGCTCCTACAATGAGCAGTTCTTC

J gene: TRBJ1-5
V gene: TRBV12-3/TRBV12-4
D gene: -
clone size: -
CDR3 protein: CASSLDRDNQPQHF
CDR3 DNA: TGTGCCAGCAGTTTAGACAGGGACAATCAGCCCCAGCATTTT

J gene: TRBJ1-2
V gene: TRBV7-6
D gene: TRBD1
clone size: few
CDR3 protein: CASSWDSTNGYGYTF
CDR3 DNA: TGTGCCAGCAGCTGGGACAGTACAAATGGCTATGGCTACACCTTC

J gene: TRBJ2-3
V gene: TRBV5-1
D gene: TRBD2
clone size: -
CDR3 protein: CASSSGGITDTQYF
CDR3 DNA: TGCGCCAGCAGCAGCGGGGGTATCACAGATACGCAGTATTTT

J gene: TRBJ2-1
V gene: TRBV7-8
D gene: -
clone size: -
CDR3 protein: CASSLGPILGAGNEQFF
CDR3 DNA: TGTGCCAGCAGCTTAGGCCCGATTTTGGGAGCAGGCAATGAGCAGTTCTTC